This is a list of T cell receptor beta chains from one sample in a study of cytomegalovirus exposure and HLA in healthy donors. TCRdb's copy holds only in-frame clones and misses some; the assay was immunoSEQ multiplex PCR. The table includes about 190,000 clones, around 79% detected once. Sequencing was performed on PBMCs. The receptor source for this set is a woman aged 18-29 years in good health and CMV-seronegative. The CDR3 runs from the conserved cysteine through the conserved F or W. D genes are given only for firm matches. The size field is filled for only some rows; it gives once, few, many or a size class.

cdr3_nt: TGCGCCAGCACCCCTTCGGGAACGAGCACAGATACGCAGTATTTT
cdr3_aa: CASTPSGTSTDTQYF
v_call: TRBV5-1
d_call: -
j_call: TRBJ2-3
clone_size: -

cdr3_nt: TGTGCCAGCAGCTTAGACCCGGGACAGGGAAACACCGGGGAGCTGTTTTTT
cdr3_aa: CASSLDPGQGNTGELFF
v_call: TRBV5-4
d_call: TRBD1
j_call: TRBJ2-2
clone_size: -

cdr3_nt: TGTGCCAGCAGTACACGGGACAGCATGAACACTGAAGCTTTCTTT
cdr3_aa: CASSTRDSMNTEAFF
v_call: TRBV27
d_call: TRBD1
j_call: TRBJ1-1
clone_size: -

cdr3_nt: TGCGCCAGCAGCCGGACGGGACTAGCGGGAGAGACCCAGTACTTC
cdr3_aa: CASSRTGLAGETQYF
v_call: TRBV5-1
d_call: TRBD2
j_call: TRBJ2-5
clone_size: once

cdr3_nt: TGTGCCACCAGCAGAGACCCAAGGCCAGCGGGGAATAGATCACCCCTCCACTTT
cdr3_aa: CATSRDPRPAGNRSPLHF
v_call: TRBV15
d_call: -
j_call: TRBJ1-6
clone_size: -

cdr3_nt: TGTGCCAGCAGAGAGATGGGGGCCCCGTCTTACGAGCAGTACTTC
cdr3_aa: CASREMGAPSYEQYF
v_call: TRBV6-5
d_call: -
j_call: TRBJ2-7
clone_size: once

cdr3_nt: TGTGCCAGCAGCGGGGGGGGCAAAAACATTCAGTACTTC
cdr3_aa: CASSGGGKNIQYF
v_call: TRBV7-3
d_call: TRBD2
j_call: TRBJ2-4
clone_size: -

cdr3_nt: TGTGCCAGCAACCGGGACAGGGACTCTTGGAAACTGTTTTTT
cdr3_aa: CASNRDRDSWKLFF
v_call: TRBV28
d_call: TRBD1
j_call: TRBJ1-4
clone_size: few

cdr3_nt: TGTGCCAGCAGCCAAACCGGGACAGGGGCCACTGAAGCTTTCTTT
cdr3_aa: CASSQTGTGATEAFF
v_call: TRBV5-4
d_call: TRBD1
j_call: TRBJ1-1
clone_size: few

cdr3_nt: TGCAGCGTACTAGATCACAGGGATGCCAAAAACATTCAGTACTTC
cdr3_aa: CSVLDHRDAKNIQYF
v_call: TRBV29-1
d_call: -
j_call: TRBJ2-4
clone_size: -

cdr3_nt: TGTGCCAGCAGAAGGACAGGGTATCACAATGAGCAGTTCTTC
cdr3_aa: CASRRTGYHNEQFF
v_call: TRBV27
d_call: TRBD1
j_call: TRBJ2-1
clone_size: -

cdr3_nt: TGTGCCAGCAGTAGGACAGCGAACTACGAGCAGTACTTC
cdr3_aa: CASSRTANYEQYF
v_call: TRBV28
d_call: -
j_call: TRBJ2-7
clone_size: few

cdr3_nt: TGCGCCAGCTACCCCTTGGGACGGGGGGCCACAGATACGCAGTATTTT
cdr3_aa: CASYPLGRGATDTQYF
v_call: TRBV5-1
d_call: -
j_call: TRBJ2-3
clone_size: once

cdr3_nt: TGTGCCGGCAGCCAGACAGGGGGTTCCCACGAGCAGTACTTC
cdr3_aa: CAGSQTGGSHEQYF
v_call: TRBV7-8
d_call: TRBD1
j_call: TRBJ2-7
clone_size: -

cdr3_nt: TGTGCCAGCAGCTTATTAGGGGCGGGCACAGATACGCAGTATTTT
cdr3_aa: CASSLLGAGTDTQYF
v_call: TRBV7-2
d_call: -
j_call: TRBJ2-3
clone_size: few

cdr3_nt: TGCGCCAGCAGCCTGGGACTGGGTGGAGATACGCAGTATTTT
cdr3_aa: CASSLGLGGDTQYF
v_call: TRBV4-1
d_call: -
j_call: TRBJ2-3
clone_size: once

cdr3_nt: TGTGCCAGCAGAGCGGGACAGGCGAACACTGAAGCTTTCTTT
cdr3_aa: CASRAGQANTEAFF
v_call: TRBV6-4
d_call: TRBD1
j_call: TRBJ1-1
clone_size: once

cdr3_nt: TGTGCCAGCAGCTCGGAGAGAGATACGCAGTATTTT
cdr3_aa: CASSSERDTQYF
v_call: TRBV11-1
d_call: -
j_call: TRBJ2-3
clone_size: -

cdr3_nt: TGTGCCAGCAGCCGGGGAGCAGATACGCAGTATTTT
cdr3_aa: CASSRGADTQYF
v_call: TRBV2
d_call: -
j_call: TRBJ2-3
clone_size: -

cdr3_nt: TGTGCCAGCAGTGAAGCGCTTTTAGGTCGGGACAGGGAACAACCCTATGGCTACACCTTC
cdr3_aa: CASSEALLGRDREQPYGYTF
v_call: TRBV2
d_call: TRBD1
j_call: TRBJ1-2
clone_size: -

cdr3_nt: TGTGCCTGGAGTGGGACAGGGGGACAGCCCCAGCATTTT
cdr3_aa: CAWSGTGGQPQHF
v_call: TRBV30
d_call: TRBD1
j_call: TRBJ1-5
clone_size: -

cdr3_nt: TGTGCCAGTAGTACCCAGGGGGCGGTGGAGACTGAAGCTTTCTTT
cdr3_aa: CASSTQGAVETEAFF
v_call: TRBV19
d_call: TRBD1
j_call: TRBJ1-1
clone_size: once

cdr3_nt: TGCGCCAGCAGCCAAGCCAACGAGCAGTACTTC
cdr3_aa: CASSQANEQYF
v_call: TRBV4-1
d_call: -
j_call: TRBJ2-7
clone_size: -

cdr3_nt: TGTGCCAGCAGCGTAGGCGGGCCTAATACTGGCTACACCTTC
cdr3_aa: CASSVGGPNTGYTF
v_call: TRBV9
d_call: -
j_call: TRBJ1-2
clone_size: -

cdr3_nt: TGTGCCAGCAGTGATCCCCGACTAGCGGCTAACAATGAGCAGTTCTTC
cdr3_aa: CASSDPRLAANNEQFF
v_call: TRBV2
d_call: TRBD2
j_call: TRBJ2-1
clone_size: -

cdr3_nt: TGTGCCACCAGCTTGGGACTAGCGGGGGGGTTTAGCACAGATACGCAGTATTTT
cdr3_aa: CATSLGLAGGFSTDTQYF
v_call: TRBV15
d_call: TRBD2
j_call: TRBJ2-3
clone_size: -

cdr3_nt: TGCGCCAGCAGCCAAGTTTCAGGGCTGGGGAATGAGCAGTTCTTC
cdr3_aa: CASSQVSGLGNEQFF
v_call: TRBV4-1
d_call: -
j_call: TRBJ2-1
clone_size: -

cdr3_nt: TGTGCCACCAGCAGAGAACTAGCGGGGGCCACCGGGGAGCTGTTTTTT
cdr3_aa: CATSRELAGATGELFF
v_call: TRBV15
d_call: TRBD2
j_call: TRBJ2-2
clone_size: -

cdr3_nt: TGCGCCAGCAGCCAAGATTCAGGCTACGAGCAGTACTTC
cdr3_aa: CASSQDSGYEQYF
v_call: TRBV4-1
d_call: -
j_call: TRBJ2-7
clone_size: once

cdr3_nt: TGTGCCAGCAGCCAACGGACAGGGGCGCCCAATCAGCCCCAGCATTTT
cdr3_aa: CASSQRTGAPNQPQHF
v_call: TRBV27
d_call: TRBD1
j_call: TRBJ1-5
clone_size: -

cdr3_nt: TGTGCCAGCAGCCTCGATGGTACGCTAGGGGGAGAGACCCAGTACTTC
cdr3_aa: CASSLDGTLGGETQYF
v_call: TRBV4-2
d_call: -
j_call: TRBJ2-5
clone_size: -

cdr3_nt: TGTGCCAGCAGCCCTGGAGTCGACTCCTACAATGAGCAGTTCTTC
cdr3_aa: CASSPGVDSYNEQFF
v_call: TRBV9
d_call: -
j_call: TRBJ2-1
clone_size: -